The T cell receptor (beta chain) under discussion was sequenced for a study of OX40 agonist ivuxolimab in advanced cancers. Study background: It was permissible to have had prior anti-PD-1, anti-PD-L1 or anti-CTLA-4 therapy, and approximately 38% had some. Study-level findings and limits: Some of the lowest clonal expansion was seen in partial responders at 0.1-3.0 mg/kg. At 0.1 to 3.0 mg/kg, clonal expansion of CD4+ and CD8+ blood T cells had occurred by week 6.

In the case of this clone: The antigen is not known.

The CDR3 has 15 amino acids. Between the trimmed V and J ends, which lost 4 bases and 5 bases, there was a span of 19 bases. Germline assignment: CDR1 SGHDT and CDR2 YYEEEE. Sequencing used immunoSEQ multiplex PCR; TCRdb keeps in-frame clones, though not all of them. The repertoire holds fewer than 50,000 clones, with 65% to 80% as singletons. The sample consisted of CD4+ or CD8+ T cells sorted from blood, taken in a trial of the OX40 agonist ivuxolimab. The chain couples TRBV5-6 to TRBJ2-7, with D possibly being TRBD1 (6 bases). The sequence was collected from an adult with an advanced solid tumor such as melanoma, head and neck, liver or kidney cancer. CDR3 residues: CASSRLTGQVHEQYF. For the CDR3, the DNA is TGTGCCAGCAGCCGGTTGACAGGTCAAGTTCACGAGCAGTACTTC.